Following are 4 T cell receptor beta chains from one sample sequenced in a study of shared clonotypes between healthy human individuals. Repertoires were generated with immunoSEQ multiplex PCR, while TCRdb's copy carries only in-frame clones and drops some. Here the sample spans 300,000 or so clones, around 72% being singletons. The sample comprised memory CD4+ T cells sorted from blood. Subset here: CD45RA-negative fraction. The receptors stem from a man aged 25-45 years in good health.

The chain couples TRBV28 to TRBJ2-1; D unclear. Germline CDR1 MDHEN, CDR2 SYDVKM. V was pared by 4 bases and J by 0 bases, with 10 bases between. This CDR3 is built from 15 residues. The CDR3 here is CASSSSGNSYNEQFF. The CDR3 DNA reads TGTGCCAGCAGTTCCTCGGGTAACTCCTACAATGAGCAGTTCTTC.

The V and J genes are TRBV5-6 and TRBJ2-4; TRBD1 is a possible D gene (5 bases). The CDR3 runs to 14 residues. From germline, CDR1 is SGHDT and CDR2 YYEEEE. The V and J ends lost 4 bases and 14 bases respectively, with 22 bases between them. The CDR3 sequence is CASSLRGSGQKEYF. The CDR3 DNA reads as TGTGCCAGCAGCCTAAGGGGTTCCGGGCAAAAGGAGTACTTC.

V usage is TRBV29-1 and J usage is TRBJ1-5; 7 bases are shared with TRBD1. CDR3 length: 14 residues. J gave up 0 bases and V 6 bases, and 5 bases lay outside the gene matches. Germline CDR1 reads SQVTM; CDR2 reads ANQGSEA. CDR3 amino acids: CSVRTGYSNQPQHF. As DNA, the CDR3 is TGCAGCGTCAGGACAGGATATAGCAATCAGCCCCAGCATTTT.

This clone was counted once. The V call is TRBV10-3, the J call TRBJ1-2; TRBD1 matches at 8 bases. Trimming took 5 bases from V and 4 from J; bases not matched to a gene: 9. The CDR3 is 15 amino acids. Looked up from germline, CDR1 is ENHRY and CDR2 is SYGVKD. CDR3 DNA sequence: TGTGCCATCAGTAACCCGGACAGGGCTGCCTATGGCTACACCTTC. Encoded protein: CAISNPDRAAYGYTF.